The text below deals with one TCR beta chain. It has no known antigen specificity. No per-base quality is available; no much larger clone lies one base away. These data are taken from a study of Ad26.COV2.S vaccination and SARS-CoV-2 variants listed by TCRdb under 2021. Looking at the study overall: Vaccine-arm donors were drawn from COV1001, a multicentre, randomized, double-blind, placebo-controlled phase I-IIa trial of Ad26.COV2.S in healthy adults. Ad26.COV2.S was administered intramuscularly at a dose of 5x10^10 or 1x10^11 viral particles, either as one shot or as two shots given 56 days apart. TCRbeta repertoire sequencing was used to assess the specificity and breadth of SARS-CoV-2-reactive T cell receptors after Ad26.COV2.S vaccination. A total of some 30 samples were included in the TCR-sequenced set, comprising some 20 Ad26.COV2.S vaccine recipients, 5 placebo recipients and 8 SARS-CoV-2 convalescent individuals. Participants in the trial were split at random into five groups of five each, receiving low-dose or high-dose Ad26.COV2.S once or twice, or else placebo on both occasions. Blinding of investigators to trial group allocation was maintained during experiments and outcome assessment.

Measured from the cysteine to the phenylalanine, the CDR3 is 16 residues long. The only DNA kept is the CDR3, 48 bases in frame from the first base. CDR1 and CDR2 are drawn from the germline V gene (reference sequence): GTSNPN, SVGIG. V is pruned by 4 bases and J by 4 bases, leaving 16 bases of the junction without a gene match. The immunoSEQ Assay was the method used to sequence TCRbeta CDR3 regions. After extraction, genomic DNA underwent amplification by bias-controlled multiplex PCR, followed by high-throughput sequencing. Per the source publication's procedure: To quantify the absolute abundance of each unique TCRbeta CDR3 region, sequences were collapsed and filtered. T cell fraction was estimated by normalizing TCRbeta template counts to usable DNA, with usable DNA measured through amplification of reference genes found in all nucleated cells. Repertoire TCRs were annotated as SARS-CoV-2-specific by exact matching of V gene, CDR3 amino acid sequence and J gene to a known reactive TCR set. MIRA supplied the reference SARS-CoV-2 TCR set, which was filtered for enrichment in COVID-19-positive ImmuneCODE repertoires so that public or cross-reactive TCRs were removed. Using the MIRA antigens, annotated TCRs were further analysed by specific ORF or by position within an ORF. Breadth was defined as the number of annotated unique rearrangements divided by the total number of unique productive rearrangements, and depth was defined as the summed frequency of the annotated unique rearrangements. Two-sided Wilcoxon rank-sum tests were applied when comparing TCR breadth between groups. Entries here come from immuneACCESS through TCRdb and include only in-frame sequences with V and J called. Some clones fail to appear in such tables; in the studies checked, an unresolved V gene covers under half of the shortfall, and the cause of the remainder is unknown. V, J and clone size derive from that table, while D and trimming were established from the DNA sequence. A total of about 680,000 clones appear in this sample, 70% to 90% of them only once. The top ten constitute roughly 1.5% of the sample.

Paper-wide results and their limitations: The study lacked the statistical power to compare responses across vaccine doses or regimens. Compared with placebo recipients, Ad26.COV2.S recipients showed higher spike-specific TCR breadth (P = 0.0014). The authors noted that the TCR breadth and depth analyses may have underestimated total T cell responses. Vaccine and placebo recipients had comparable non-spike TCR breadth, which fits with the vaccine containing only spike. After vaccination, substantial breadth of spike-specific CD8+ and CD4+ T cell responses was reported.

This specimen's treatment or condition label, per the study, means: 19 received Ad26.COV2.S at low or high dose, single or two shots; 5 received placebo; per-sample allocation not given. For vaccine and placebo recipients, the sequenced repertoires came from samples collected on day 63 after the first injection. Cohort 1b enrolled 25 or so adults aged 18-55 years at a single site in Boston, USA, between 29 July and 7 August 2020. Ad26.COV2.S was a replication-incompetent adenovirus type 26 vector that expressed a prefusion-stabilized SARS-CoV-2 spike protein derived from the original Wuhan strain.

The input for sequencing was peripheral blood, taken in a trial of Ad26.COV2.S vaccine versus placebo. The origin of this receptor is a person between 18 and 65 years old who received the Ad26.COV2.S COVID-19 vaccine or a placebo. The chain is encoded by TRBV30 joined to TRBJ2-7; a stretch of 7 junction bases matches TRBD2. Read as DNA, the sequence is TGTGCCTGGACGACTCGCAGCGGGATGCGGGGTTACGAGCAGTACTTC. The resulting protein is CAWTTRSGMRGYEQYF.